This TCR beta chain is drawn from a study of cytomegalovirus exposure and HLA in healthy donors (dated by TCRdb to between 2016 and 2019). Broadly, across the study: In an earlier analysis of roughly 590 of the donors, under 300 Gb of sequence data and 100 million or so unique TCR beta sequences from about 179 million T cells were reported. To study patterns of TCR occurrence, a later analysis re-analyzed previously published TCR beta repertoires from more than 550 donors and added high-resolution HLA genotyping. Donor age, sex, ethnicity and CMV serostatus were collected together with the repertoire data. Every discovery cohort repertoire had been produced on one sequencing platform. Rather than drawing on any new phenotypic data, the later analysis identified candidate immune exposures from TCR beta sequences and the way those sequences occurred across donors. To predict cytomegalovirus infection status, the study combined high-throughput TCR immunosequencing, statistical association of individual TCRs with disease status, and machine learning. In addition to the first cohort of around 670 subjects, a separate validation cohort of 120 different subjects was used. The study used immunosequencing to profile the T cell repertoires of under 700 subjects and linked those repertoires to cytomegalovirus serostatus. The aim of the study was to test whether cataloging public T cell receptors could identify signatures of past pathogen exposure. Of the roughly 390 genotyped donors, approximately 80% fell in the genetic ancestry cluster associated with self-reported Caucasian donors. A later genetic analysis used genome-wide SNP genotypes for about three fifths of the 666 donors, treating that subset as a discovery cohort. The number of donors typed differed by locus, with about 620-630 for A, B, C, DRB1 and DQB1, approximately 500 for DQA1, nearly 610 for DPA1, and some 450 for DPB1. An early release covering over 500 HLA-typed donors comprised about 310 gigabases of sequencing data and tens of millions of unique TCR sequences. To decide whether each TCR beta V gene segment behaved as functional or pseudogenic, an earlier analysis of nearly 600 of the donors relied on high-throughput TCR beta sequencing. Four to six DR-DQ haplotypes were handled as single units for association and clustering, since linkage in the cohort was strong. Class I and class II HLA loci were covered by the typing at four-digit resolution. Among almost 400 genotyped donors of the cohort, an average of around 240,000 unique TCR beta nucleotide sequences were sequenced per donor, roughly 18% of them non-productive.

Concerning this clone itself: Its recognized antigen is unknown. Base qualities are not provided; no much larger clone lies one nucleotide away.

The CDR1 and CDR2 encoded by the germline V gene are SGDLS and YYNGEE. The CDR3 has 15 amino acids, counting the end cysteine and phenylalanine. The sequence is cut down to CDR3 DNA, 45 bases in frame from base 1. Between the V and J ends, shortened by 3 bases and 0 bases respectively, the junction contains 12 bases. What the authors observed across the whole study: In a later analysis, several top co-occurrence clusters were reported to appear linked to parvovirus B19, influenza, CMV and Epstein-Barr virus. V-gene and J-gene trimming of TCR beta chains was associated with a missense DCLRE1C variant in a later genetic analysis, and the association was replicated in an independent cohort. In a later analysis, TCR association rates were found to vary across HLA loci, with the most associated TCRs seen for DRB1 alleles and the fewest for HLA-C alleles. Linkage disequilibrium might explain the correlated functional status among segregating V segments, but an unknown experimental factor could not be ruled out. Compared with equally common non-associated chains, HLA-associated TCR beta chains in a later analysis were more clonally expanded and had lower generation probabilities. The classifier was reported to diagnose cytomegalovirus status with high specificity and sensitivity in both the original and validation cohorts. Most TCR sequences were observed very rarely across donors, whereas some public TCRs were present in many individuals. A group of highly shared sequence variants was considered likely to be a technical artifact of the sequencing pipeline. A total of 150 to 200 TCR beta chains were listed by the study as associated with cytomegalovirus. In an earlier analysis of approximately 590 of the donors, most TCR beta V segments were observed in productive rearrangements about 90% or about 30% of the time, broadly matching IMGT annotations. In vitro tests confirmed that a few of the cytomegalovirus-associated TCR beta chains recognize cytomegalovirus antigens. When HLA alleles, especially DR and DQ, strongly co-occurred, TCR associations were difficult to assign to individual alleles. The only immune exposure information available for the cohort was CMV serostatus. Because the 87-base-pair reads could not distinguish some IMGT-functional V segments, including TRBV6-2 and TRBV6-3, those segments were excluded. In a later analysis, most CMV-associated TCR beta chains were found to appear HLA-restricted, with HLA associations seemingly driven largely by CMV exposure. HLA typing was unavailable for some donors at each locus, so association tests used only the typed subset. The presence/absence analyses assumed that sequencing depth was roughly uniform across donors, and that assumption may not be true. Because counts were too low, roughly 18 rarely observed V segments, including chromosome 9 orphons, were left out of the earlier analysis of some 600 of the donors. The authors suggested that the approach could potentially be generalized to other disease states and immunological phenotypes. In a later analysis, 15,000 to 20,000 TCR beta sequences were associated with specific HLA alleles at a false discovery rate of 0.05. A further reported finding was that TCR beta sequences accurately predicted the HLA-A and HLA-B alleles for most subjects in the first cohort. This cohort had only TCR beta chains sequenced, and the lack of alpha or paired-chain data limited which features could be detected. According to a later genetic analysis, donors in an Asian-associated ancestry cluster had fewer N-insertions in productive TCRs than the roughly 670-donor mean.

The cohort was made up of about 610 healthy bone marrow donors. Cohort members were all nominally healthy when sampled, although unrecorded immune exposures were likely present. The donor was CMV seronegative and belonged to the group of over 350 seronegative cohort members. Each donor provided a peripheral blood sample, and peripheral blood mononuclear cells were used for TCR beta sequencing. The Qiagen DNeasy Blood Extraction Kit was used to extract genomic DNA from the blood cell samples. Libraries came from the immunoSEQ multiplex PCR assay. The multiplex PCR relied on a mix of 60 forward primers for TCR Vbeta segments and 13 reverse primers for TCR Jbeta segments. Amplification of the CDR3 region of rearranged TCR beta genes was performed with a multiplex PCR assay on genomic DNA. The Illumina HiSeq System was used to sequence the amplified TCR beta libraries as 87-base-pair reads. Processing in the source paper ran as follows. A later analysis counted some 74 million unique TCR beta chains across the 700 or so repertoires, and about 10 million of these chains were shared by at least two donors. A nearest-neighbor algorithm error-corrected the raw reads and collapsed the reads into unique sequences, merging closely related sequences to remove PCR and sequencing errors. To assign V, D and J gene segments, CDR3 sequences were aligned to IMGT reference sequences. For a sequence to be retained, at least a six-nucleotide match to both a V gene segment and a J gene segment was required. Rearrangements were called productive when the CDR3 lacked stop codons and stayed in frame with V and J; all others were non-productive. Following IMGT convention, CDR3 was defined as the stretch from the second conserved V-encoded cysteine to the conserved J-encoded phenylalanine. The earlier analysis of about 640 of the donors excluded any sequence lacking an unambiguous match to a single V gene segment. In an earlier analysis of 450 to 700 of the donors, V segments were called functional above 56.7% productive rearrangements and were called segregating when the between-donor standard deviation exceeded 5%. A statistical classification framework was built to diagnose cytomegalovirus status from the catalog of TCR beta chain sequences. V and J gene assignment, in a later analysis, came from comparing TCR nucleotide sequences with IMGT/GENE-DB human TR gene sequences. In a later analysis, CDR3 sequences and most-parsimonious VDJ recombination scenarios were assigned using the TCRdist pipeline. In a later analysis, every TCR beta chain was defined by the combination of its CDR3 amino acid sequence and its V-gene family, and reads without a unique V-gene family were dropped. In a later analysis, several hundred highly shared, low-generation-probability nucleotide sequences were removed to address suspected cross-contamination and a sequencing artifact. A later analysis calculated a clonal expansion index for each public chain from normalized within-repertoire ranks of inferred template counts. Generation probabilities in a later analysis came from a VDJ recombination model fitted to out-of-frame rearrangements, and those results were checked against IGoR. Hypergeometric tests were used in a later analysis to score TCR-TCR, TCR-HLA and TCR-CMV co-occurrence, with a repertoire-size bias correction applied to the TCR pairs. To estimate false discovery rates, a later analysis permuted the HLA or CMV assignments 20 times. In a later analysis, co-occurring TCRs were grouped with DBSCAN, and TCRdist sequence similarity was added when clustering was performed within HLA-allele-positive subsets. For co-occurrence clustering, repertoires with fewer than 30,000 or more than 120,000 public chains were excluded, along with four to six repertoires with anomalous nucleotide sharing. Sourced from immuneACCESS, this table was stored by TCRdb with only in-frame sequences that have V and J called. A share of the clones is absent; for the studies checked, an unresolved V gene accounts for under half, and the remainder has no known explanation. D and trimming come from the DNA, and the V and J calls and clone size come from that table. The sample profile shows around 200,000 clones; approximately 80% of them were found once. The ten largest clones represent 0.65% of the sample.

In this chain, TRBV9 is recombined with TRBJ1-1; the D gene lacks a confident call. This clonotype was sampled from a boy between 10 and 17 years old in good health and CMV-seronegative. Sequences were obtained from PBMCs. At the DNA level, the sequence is TGTGCCAGCAGCGGGCGGAACGGGATGAACACTGAAGCTTTCTTT. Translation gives CASSGRNGMNTEAFF.